These 25 T cell receptor beta chains originate from one sample sequenced in a study of beta chain features in type 1 diabetes. Since all of the isolated RNA was reverse transcribed, expressed TCRB transcripts were what got sequenced. Data came from immunoSEQ multiplex PCR; TCRdb stores just in-frame clones and leaves some out. In the table there are approximately 140,000 clones, about 7.1% of which are singletons. Sequenced: central memory CD4+ T cells from blood. These receptors all stem from a woman aged 25 to 45 in good health.

V usage is TRBV7-2 and J usage is TRBJ2-7; TRBD2 matches 7 bases. Germline assignment: CDR1 SGHTA and CDR2 FQGNSA. Germline trimming cut 6 bases from V and 2 bases from J; bases unmatched to any gene: 16. The length of the CDR3 is 17 residues. CDR3 residues: CASRLKGQVAGAYEQYF. CDR3 DNA: TGTGCCAGCAGGTTAAAGGGGCAGGTAGCGGGTGCCTACGAGCAGTACTTC.

This clone was counted at least ten times. This rearrangement joins TRBV7-3 to TRBJ2-1; 10 positions agree with TRBD2. V was pared by 3 bases and J by 3 bases, with 8 bases of the junction left unmatched. The CDR3 is 17 amino acids. Looked up from germline, CDR1 is SGHTA and CDR2 is FQGTGA. The CDR3: CASSLNLAGGRYNEQFF. CDR3 bases: TGTGCCAGCAGCTTGAACTTAGCGGGAGGCCGCTACAATGAGCAGTTCTTC.

This chain connects TRBV2 to TRBJ1-5, with TRBD1 as a possible D gene (5 bases). The CDR3 is 13 amino acids. V dropped 8 bases and J dropped 5 bases, with 13 bases sitting between them. Germline CDR1 SNHLY, CDR2 FYNNEI. The CDR3 loop is CASGPGPDQPQHF. The CDR3 bases are TGTGCCAGCGGTCCAGGGCCCGATCAGCCCCAGCATTTT.

This clone was counted between two and nine times. This sequence joins TRBV2 and TRBJ2-3; perhaps TRBD2 as D (6 bases). V lost 6 bases, J lost 6 bases, and 16 bases lay in between. The CDR3 runs 14 residues. Germline CDR1 SNHLY, CDR2 FYNNEI. Written as DNA, the CDR3 is TGTGCCAGCAGAACGGGGGATCAGTTGGATACGCAGTATTTT. It specifies CASRTGDQLDTQYF.

The V call is TRBV7-9, the J call TRBJ1-2; no reliable D call. The CDR3 consists of 13 residues. CDR1 and CDR2 from the germline V gene are SEHNR and FQNEAQ (reference sequence). V was shortened by 3 bases and J by 8 bases, with 13 bases between the two germline ends. In DNA form, the CDR3 reads TGTGCCAGCAGCTTTAGCGGGGAACGGGGCTACACCTTC. Protein sequence: CASSFSGERGYTF.

The V call is TRBV6-5, the J call TRBJ1-2, with D possibly TRBD1 on 6 matching bases. Deletions cut 4 bases from V and 8 bases from J, with 11 bases between. Per the germline V gene, CDR1 is MNHEY and CDR2 is SVGAGI. This CDR3 region has 12 residues. CDR3 sequence: CASSSEGGGYTF. The DNA for the CDR3 is TGTGCCAGCAGTTCGGAAGGGGGAGGCTACACCTTC.

This clone came up a few times. The chain joins TRBV7-9 to TRBJ2-3; D perhaps matches TRBD2 (6 bases). CDR3 length: 14 residues. CDR1 and CDR2 from the germline V gene are SEHNR and FQNEAQ (reference sequence). Between the trimmed V and J ends, which lost 7 bases and 0 bases, there was a span of 11 bases. The CDR3 nucleotides read TGTGCCAGCACCTGGGCGGGGAGCACAGATACGCAGTATTTT. Its translation: CASTWAGSTDTQYF.

This clone was detected only a few times. The chain uses TRBV25-1 and TRBJ2-1; TRBD2 aligns across 10 bases. Germline V lookup: CDR1 MGHDK, CDR2 SYGVNS. Unmatched junction bases numbered 13, after V lost 6 bases and J lost 5 bases. The CDR3 is 17 amino acids. In nucleotides, the CDR3 is TGTGCCAGCAGCCCCGGGACCACTAGCGGGGTACACAATGAGCAGTTCTTC. Amino acids: CASSPGTTSGVHNEQFF.

The sample holds a few counts of this clone. The chain employs TRBV25-1 and TRBJ1-1; D might be TRBD1 (6 bases). Germline V lookup: CDR1 MGHDK, CDR2 SYGVNS. V was clipped by 6 bases and J by 4 bases, with 15 bases between them. The CDR3 length is 14 residues. CDR3 nucleotides: TGTGCCAGCAGAGCACAGGGATTCGGCACTGAAGCTTTCTTT. This encodes CASRAQGFGTEAFF.

CDR3 residues: CASSYSSRTGGGYTF. DNA for the CDR3: TGTGCCAGCAGTTACTCTTCGAGGACAGGGGGCGGCTACACCTTC. The chain couples TRBV6-6 to TRBJ1-2; TRBD1 aligns across 11 bases. The trim removed 0 bases at V and 8 bases at J, leaving 5 bases unmatched. Germline CDR1 MNHNY, CDR2 SVGAGI (reference sequence). This CDR3 is built from 15 residues.

This clone was detected a few times. This chain links TRBV4-3 with TRBJ1-5; D possibly corresponds to TRBD1 (5 bases). From germline, CDR1 is LGHNA and CDR2 YSLEER. CDR3 length: 18 residues. V was trimmed by 0 bases and J by 6 bases, leaving 21 bases between them. The CDR3: CASSQDPFQGSQSQPQHF. Here the CDR3 DNA reads TGCGCCAGCAGCCAAGATCCTTTCCAGGGAAGTCAGAGTCAGCCCCAGCATTTT.

The table lists this clone with many counts. V gene TRBV18 combines with J gene TRBJ2-2; D unresolved. This CDR3 comprises 14 residues. Germline assignment: CDR1 KGHSH and CDR2 LQKENI. Trimming took off 4 bases at V and 3 bases at J, with 9 bases between the two ends. In DNA, the CDR3 is TGTGCCAGCTCACGTCCTAGTCACACCGGGGAGCTGTTTTTT. Amino acid sequence: CASSRPSHTGELFF.

This clone was detected only a few times. The V and J genes are TRBV7-2 and TRBJ2-7, with a possible D match to TRBD2 (6 bases). Trimming took 6 bases from V and 2 from J, leaving 14 bases between them. The CDR3 totals 14 residues. Germline CDR1 reads SGHTA; CDR2 reads FQGNSA. The CDR3 coding sequence is TGTGCCAGCAGTTCAGGAGGGTCAGCCTACGAGCAGTACTTC. This encodes CASSSGGSAYEQYF.

This clone was observed at least ten times. This chain uses TRBV19 with TRBJ2-7, with 9 nucleotides matching TRBD2. V shed 5 bases, J shed 1 base, and the junction held 3 bases outside the gene matches. CDR3 size: 14 residues. Germline values: CDR1 LNHDA, CDR2 SQIVND (reference sequence). The chain's CDR3 is CASSWTSDSYEQYF. CDR3 coding DNA: TGTGCCAGTAGTTGGACTAGCGATTCCTACGAGCAGTACTTC.

This clone appeared a few times. The rearrangement links TRBV7-2 to TRBJ1-3; possibly TRBD1 for D (5 bases). Deletions cut 1 base from V and 2 bases from J, with 12 bases between. Per germline, CDR1 SGHTA and CDR2 FQGNSA. The CDR3 consists of 16 residues. The chain's CDR3 is CASSLEGQGTGNTIYF. The CDR3 DNA is TGTGCCAGCAGCTTAGAAGGTCAGGGTACTGGAAACACCATATATTTT.

The sample holds many counts of this clone. V gene TRBV6-5 combines with J gene TRBJ2-1, with TRBD1 matching 8 bases. The V gene end was trimmed by 6 bases and the J gene end by 5 bases; junction bases not matched to a gene: 6. Germline V gene data show CDR1 as MNHEY and CDR2 as SVGAGI. CDR3 length: 14 amino acids. The DNA for the CDR3 is TGTGCCAGCAGAAGGACAGGGAACCACAATGAGCAGTTCTTC. It translates to CASRRTGNHNEQFF.

The V gene is TRBV9, the J gene TRBJ2-1; 8 positions match TRBD2. V was clipped by 0 bases and J by 4 bases; unmatched bases: 9. Germline CDR1 is SGDLS and CDR2 is YYNGEE. There are 17 residues in the CDR3. CDR3 nucleotides: TGTGCCAGCAGCGTAGATCTAGGACTAGCAAAGTACAATGAGCAGTTCTTC. Its protein is CASSVDLGLAKYNEQFF. Filled out from reference TRBV9 and TRBJ2-1, the complete variable domain reads DSGVTQTPKHLITATGQRVTLRCSPRSGDLSVYWYQQSLDQGLQFLIQYYNGEERAKGNILERFSAQQFPDLHSELNLSSLELGDSALYFCASSVDLGLAKYNEQFFGPGTRLTVL.

Many counts were recorded for this clone. This sequence joins TRBV19 and TRBJ1-1; TRBD1 matches at 7 bases. V trimming: 8 bases; J trimming: 1 base; junction bases outside the gene matches: 4. The CDR3 is made up of 13 amino acids. The germline V gene has CDR1 LNHDA and CDR2 SQIVND (reference sequence). CDR3 residues: CASEDRQNTEAFF. CDR3 DNA sequence: TGTGCCAGTGAGGACAGGCAGAACACTGAAGCTTTCTTT. Together with reference TRBV19 and TRBJ1-1, the CDR3 gives the full variable domain: DGGITQSPKYLFRKEGQNVTLSCEQNLNHDAMYWYRQDPGQGLRLIYYSQIVNDFQKGDIAEGYSVSREKKESFPLTVTSAQKNPTAFYLCASEDRQNTEAFFGQGTRLTVV.

This clone came up many times. This chain uses TRBV28 with TRBJ2-3; D remains unclear. This CDR3 has 15 residues. The ends were cut back, 3 bases at V and 0 bases at J, with 10 bases in the middle. Germline V gene data show CDR1 as MDHEN and CDR2 as SYDVKM. The CDR3: CASSFRALSTDTQYF. DNA for the CDR3: TGTGCCAGCAGTTTTAGAGCGCTAAGCACAGATACGCAGTATTTT.

This clone has only a few counts. The CDR3 sequence is CASSAGTRREKLFF. CDR3 nucleotide sequence: TGTGCCAGCAGCGCCGGGACACGGAGGGAAAAACTGTTTTTT. The V and J genes are TRBV2 and TRBJ1-4; D is perhaps TRBD1 (6 bases). Deletions cut 6 bases from V and 8 bases from J, with 16 bases between. The CDR3 has 14 residues. CDR1 SNHLY and CDR2 FYNNEI come from the germline V gene. Together with reference TRBV2 and TRBJ1-4, the CDR3 gives the full variable domain: EPEVTQTPSHQVTQMGQEVILRCVPISNHLYFYWYRQILGQKVEFLVSFYNNEISEKSEIFDDQFSVERPDGSNFTLKIRSTKLEDSAMYFCASSAGTRREKLFFGSGTQLSVL.

This chain connects TRBV29-1 to TRBJ2-5, with D perhaps matching TRBD1 (5 bases). The J call may be wrong; the DNA end is better matched by TRBJ2-7. This CDR3 region has 13 residues. Germline-derived CDR1 and CDR2 are SQVTM and ANQGSEA. In DNA, the CDR3 is TGCAGCGTTGAAGCGGACACCCCCTACGAGCAGTACTTC. It translates to CSVEADTPYEQYF.

This clone has just a few counts. The chain employs TRBV11-2 and TRBJ2-4, with TRBD2 identical over 7 bases. The CDR3 spans 13 residues. The V gene's germline CDR1 is SGHAT and CDR2 FQNNGV. With 5 bases clipped from V and 9 bases from J, the junction kept 7 bases outside the gene matches. CDR3 bases: TGTGCCAGCAGCCAAACTAGCGAGGTCATTCAGTACTTC. This encodes CASSQTSEVIQYF.

This clone was seen a handful of times. The chain couples TRBV18 to TRBJ2-1, with D perhaps TRBD1 (5 bases). V lost 5 bases to trimming and J lost 8 bases, with 16 bases between them. The CDR3 contains 14 residues. Germline lookup yields CDR1 KGHSH and CDR2 LQKENI. The CDR3 nucleotides read TGTGCCAGCTCAGCCGGACAAGCAAGGGATGAGCAGTTCTTC. It yields the protein CASSAGQARDEQFF.

The J gene is TRBJ2-4, the V gene TRBV6-1, with 8 positions matching TRBD1. CDR3 length equals 15 residues. Germline lookup yields CDR1 MNHNS and CDR2 SASEGT. V shed 7 bases, J shed 6 bases, and the junction held 11 bases outside the gene matches. The CDR3 DNA reads as TGTGCCAGCATCGTAGGACAGGGCCCTTTAAACATTCAGTACTTC. It translates to CASIVGQGPLNIQYF.

The rearrangement joins TRBV5-4 to TRBJ2-1, with 7 bases identical to TRBD1. Germline V gives CDR1 SGHNT, CDR2 YYREEE (reference sequence). V was pared by 4 bases and J by 0 bases, with 4 bases of the junction left unmatched. CDR3 length: 15 amino acids. CDR3: CASSPDRFSYNEQFF. For the CDR3, the DNA is TGTGCCAGCAGCCCGGACAGGTTCTCCTACAATGAGCAGTTCTTC.